This T cell receptor (beta chain) was sequenced during a study of blood T cell repertoires in COVID-19. Study-wide background: There were acute and convalescent COVID-19 samples, and they came from the United States, Italy and Spain. Sources were T cells, B-cell-depleted T cells, or PBMCs; the material itself was cDNA or gDNA.

This CDR3 region has 14 residues. Germline loops: CDR1 MNHEY, CDR2 SMNVEV (reference sequence). V was clipped by 6 bases and J by 3 bases, with 15 bases between them. TCRdb's copy holds only in-frame clones and misses some; the assay was immunoSEQ multiplex PCR. The sample records over 250,000 clones, 85% being singletons. Material for sequencing was peripheral blood. The V and J genes are TRBV27 and TRBJ2-7, with a weak D call TRBD1 (5 bases). The clonotype was recovered from a human donor in a cohort sampled during active COVID-19. The CDR3 DNA is TGTGCCAGCAGAGACAGACCGTGGGACTACGAGCAGTACTTC. As protein: CASRDRPWDYEQYF.